These T cell receptor beta chains were read from a single sample in a study of identical twins. TCRdb re-called the 5' RACE reads with MiXCR, one entry per CDR3 protein. The sample lists 300,000 or so distinct CDR3 sequences; 9.5% were seen once. This sample also belongs to another study, concerning yellow fever vaccine responses in identical twins.

Sequenced sample: CD8+ T cells sorted from blood. Receptor source: a woman under 30 in good health. CDR3s leave out the opening cysteine and the closing phenylalanine or tryptophan.

v_gene	j_gene	CDR3aa
TRBV18	TRBJ2-7	ASSPQLAASYEQY
TRBV4-2	TRBJ2-7	ASSQFMTGGGPYEQY
TRBV5-1	TRBJ2-7	ASSSGQPYEQY
TRBV14	TRBJ2-1	ASSQVLGLNEQF
TRBV27	TRBJ1-1	ASSFGGGNTEAF
TRBV4-3	TRBJ2-1	ASSQAGQGIYNEQF
TRBV6-2/TRBV6-3	TRBJ2-7	ASSFTQPYEQY
TRBV10-3	TRBJ1-2	AISDPANYGYT
TRBV7-9	TRBJ2-7	ASSLDREVVYEQY
TRBV24-1	TRBJ2-5	ATRYSEETQY
TRBV7-9	TRBJ2-7	ASTSADNYEQY